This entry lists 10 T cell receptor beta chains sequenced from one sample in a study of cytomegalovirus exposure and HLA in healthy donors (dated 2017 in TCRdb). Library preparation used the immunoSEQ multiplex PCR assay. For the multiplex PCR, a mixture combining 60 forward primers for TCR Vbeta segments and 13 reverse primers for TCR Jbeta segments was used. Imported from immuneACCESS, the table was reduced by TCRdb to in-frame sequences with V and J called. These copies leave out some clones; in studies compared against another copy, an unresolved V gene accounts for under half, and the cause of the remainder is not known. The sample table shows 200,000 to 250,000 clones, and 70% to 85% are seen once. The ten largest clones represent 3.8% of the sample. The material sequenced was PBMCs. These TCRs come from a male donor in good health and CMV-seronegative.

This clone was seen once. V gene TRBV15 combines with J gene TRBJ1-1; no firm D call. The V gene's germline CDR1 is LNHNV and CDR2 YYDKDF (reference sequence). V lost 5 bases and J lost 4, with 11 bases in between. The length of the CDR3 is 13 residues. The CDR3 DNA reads TGTGCCACCAGCCGCCGGGGTGCCACTGAAGCTTTCTTT. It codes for CATSRRGATEAFF.

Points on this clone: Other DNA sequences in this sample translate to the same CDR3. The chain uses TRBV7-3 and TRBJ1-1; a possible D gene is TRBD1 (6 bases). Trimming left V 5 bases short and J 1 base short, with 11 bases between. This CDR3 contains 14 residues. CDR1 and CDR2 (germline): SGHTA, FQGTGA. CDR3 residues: CASSASTGNTEAFF. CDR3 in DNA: TGTGCCAGCAGCGCATCGACAGGGAACACTGAAGCTTTCTTT. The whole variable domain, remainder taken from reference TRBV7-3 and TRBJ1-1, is GAGVSQTPSNKVTEKGKYVELRCDPISGHTALYWYRQSLGQGPEFLIYFQGTGAADDSGLPNDRFFAVRPEGSVSTLKIQRTERGDSAVYLCASSASTGNTEAFFGQGTRLTVV.

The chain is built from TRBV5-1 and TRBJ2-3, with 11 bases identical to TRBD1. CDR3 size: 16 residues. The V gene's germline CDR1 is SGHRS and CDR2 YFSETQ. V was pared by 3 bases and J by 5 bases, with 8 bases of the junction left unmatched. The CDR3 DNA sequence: TGCGCCAGCAGCTGGAGCGGACAGGGGGCGGGAGATACGCAGTATTTT. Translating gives CASSWSGQGAGDTQYF.

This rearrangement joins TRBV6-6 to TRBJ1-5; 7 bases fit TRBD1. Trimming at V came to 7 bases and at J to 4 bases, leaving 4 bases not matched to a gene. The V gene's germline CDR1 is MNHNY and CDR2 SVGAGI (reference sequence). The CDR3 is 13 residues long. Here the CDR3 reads CASTGQENQPQHF. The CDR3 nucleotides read TGTGCCAGCACCGGACAGGAGAATCAGCCCCAGCATTTT.

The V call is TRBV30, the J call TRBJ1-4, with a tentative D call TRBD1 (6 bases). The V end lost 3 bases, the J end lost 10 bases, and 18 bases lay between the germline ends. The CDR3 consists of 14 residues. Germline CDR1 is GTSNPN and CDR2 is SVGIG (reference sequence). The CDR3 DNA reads TGTGCCTGGAGCCCAGGGACAAGAGGGGGAAAACTGTTTTTT. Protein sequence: CAWSPGTRGGKLFF.

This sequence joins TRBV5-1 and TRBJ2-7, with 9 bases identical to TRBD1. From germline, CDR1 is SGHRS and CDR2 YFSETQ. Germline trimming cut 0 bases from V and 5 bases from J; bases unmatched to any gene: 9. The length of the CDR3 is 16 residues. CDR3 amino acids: CASSLVRDRETNEQYF. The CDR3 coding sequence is TGCGCCAGCAGCTTGGTTAGGGACAGGGAGACGAACGAGCAGTACTTC.

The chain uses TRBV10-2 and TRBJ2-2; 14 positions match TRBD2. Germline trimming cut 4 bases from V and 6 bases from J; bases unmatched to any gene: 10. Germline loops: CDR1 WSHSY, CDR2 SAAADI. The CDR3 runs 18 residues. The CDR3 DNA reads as TGCGCCAGCAGTGCTGTCCCGGGACTAGCGGGAGCCCCCGGGGAGCTGTTTTTT. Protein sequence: CASSAVPGLAGAPGELFF.

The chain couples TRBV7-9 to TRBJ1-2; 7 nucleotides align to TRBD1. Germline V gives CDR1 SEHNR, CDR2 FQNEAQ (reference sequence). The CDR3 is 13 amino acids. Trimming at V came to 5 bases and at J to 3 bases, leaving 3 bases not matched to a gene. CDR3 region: CASSPGGHYGYTF. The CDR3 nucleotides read TGTGCCAGCAGCCCAGGGGGGCACTATGGCTACACCTTC.

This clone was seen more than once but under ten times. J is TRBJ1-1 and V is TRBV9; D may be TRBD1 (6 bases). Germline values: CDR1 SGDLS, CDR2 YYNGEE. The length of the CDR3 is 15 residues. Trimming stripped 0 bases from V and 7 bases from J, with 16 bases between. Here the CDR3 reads CASSVAPGDAYEAFF. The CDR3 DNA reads TGTGCCAGCAGCGTAGCCCCAGGGGACGCATATGAAGCTTTCTTT. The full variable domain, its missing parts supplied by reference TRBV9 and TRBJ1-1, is DSGVTQTPKHLITATGQRVTLRCSPRSGDLSVYWYQQSLDQGLQFLIQYYNGEERAKGNILERFSAQQFPDLHSELNLSSLELGDSALYFCASSVAPGDAYEAFFGQGTRLTVV.

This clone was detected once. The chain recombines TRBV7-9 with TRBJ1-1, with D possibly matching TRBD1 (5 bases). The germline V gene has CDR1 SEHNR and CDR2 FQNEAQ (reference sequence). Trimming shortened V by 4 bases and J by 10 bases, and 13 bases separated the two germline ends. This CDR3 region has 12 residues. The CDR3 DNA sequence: TGTGCCAGCAGCTCCCTTACGGGGGGAGCTTTCTTT. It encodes CASSSLTGGAFF.